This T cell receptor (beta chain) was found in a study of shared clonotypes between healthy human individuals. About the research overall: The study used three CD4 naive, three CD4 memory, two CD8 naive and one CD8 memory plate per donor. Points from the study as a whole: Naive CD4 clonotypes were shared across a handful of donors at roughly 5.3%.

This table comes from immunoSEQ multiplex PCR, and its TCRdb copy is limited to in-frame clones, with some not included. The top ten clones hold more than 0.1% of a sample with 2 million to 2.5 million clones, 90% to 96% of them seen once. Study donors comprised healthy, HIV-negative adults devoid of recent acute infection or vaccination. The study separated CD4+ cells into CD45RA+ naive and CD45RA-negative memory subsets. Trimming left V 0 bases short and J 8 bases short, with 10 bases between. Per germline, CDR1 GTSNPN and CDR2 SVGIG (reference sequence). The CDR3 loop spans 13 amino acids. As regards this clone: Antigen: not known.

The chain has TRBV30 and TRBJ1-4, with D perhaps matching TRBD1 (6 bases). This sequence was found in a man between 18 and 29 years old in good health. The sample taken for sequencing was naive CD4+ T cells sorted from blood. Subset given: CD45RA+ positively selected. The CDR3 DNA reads TGTGCCTGGAGTGTAGACAGGAACGAAAAACTGTTTTTT. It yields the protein CAWSVDRNEKLFF. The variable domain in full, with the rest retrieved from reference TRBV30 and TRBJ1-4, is SQTIHQWPATLVQPVGSPLSLECTVEGTSNPNLYWYRQAAGRGLQLLFYSVGIGQISSEVPQNLSASRPQDRQFILSSKKLLLSDSGFYLCAWSVDRNEKLFFGSGTQLSVL.